These 24 T cell receptor beta chains share one sample of origin, sequenced in a study of T cell repertoires in cytomegalovirus infection. These receptors have no known antigen. Each CDR3 protein is one row after TCRdb ran MiXCR on the reads. The table has about a million distinct CDR3 sequences, around 30% seen once; the top ten hold roughly an eighth. The input for sequencing was cultured CD8+ T cells from PBMCs, taken from culture after CMV antigen stimulation. The receptors come from a human donor in good health (CMV status not recorded). Some clones in this sample may be carry-over from other donors' samples.

V and J are TRBV4-1 and TRBJ2-7, with D perhaps matching TRBD1 or TRBD2 (6 bases each). Trimming pared 1 base from V and 5 bases from J, leaving 9 bases between. The CDR3 is 13 residues long. Germline CDR1 reads MGHRA; CDR2 reads YSYEKL. The CDR3 protein is CASSQVGGNEQYF. The CDR3 DNA sequence: TGCGCCAGCAGCCAAGTAGGGGGGAACGAGCAGTACTTC.

The CDR3 region is CASNVRGLGELFF. CDR3 bases: TGTGCCAGTAATGTCAGGGGGCTCGGGGAGCTGTTTTTT. This chain links TRBV19 with TRBJ2-2, with 8 bases lining up with TRBD1. Germline CDR1 LNHDA, CDR2 SQIVND (reference sequence). Germline trimming cut 7 bases from V and 7 bases from J; bases unmatched to any gene: 5. The CDR3 runs to 13 residues.

This clonotype was observed a handful of times. The chain carries TRBV2 and TRBJ1-1; D not certain. CDR1 is SNHLY and CDR2 is FYNNEI in the germline V gene. V was shortened by 3 bases and J by 4 bases, with 9 bases between the two germline ends. The CDR3 consists of 13 residues. CDR3 in DNA: TGTGCCAGCAGTGATGGATTGACCACTGAAGCTTTCTTT. The encoded protein is CASSDGLTTEAFF.

Comments on this clonotype: One end of the junction fails to match germline, which may point to a read error. V usage is TRBV7-7 and J usage is TRBJ2-5, with TRBD1 as a possible D gene (7 bases). The length of the CDR3 is 16 residues. Looked up from germline, CDR1 is SSHAT and CDR2 is FNYEAQ (reference sequence). The CDR3 loop reads CASSRGTEKGRMTQYF. CDR3 DNA: TGTGCTAGCAGCCGGGGGACAGAGAAAGGCCGTATGACCCAGTACTTC.

The chain is built from TRBV10-2 and TRBJ1-6; D gene unclear. The CDR3 loop spans 16 amino acids. The germline V gene has CDR1 WSHSY and CDR2 SAAADI. The germline V and J ends were trimmed by 4 bases and 9 bases, with 19 bases remaining between them. CDR3 coding DNA: TGCGCCAGCAGTGTGGCCGGGGAGCTGTGGGGTTCACCCCTCCACTTT. The encoded protein is CASSVAGELWGSPLHF.

Many counts were recorded for this clonotype. The CDR3 DNA is TGTGCCAGCAGCTTGTTTAGCGGGGAGCTGTTTTTT. Its protein is CASSLFSGELFF. This chain uses TRBV7-9 with TRBJ2-2; D is uncertain. Germline lookup yields CDR1 SEHNR and CDR2 FQNEAQ (reference sequence). CDR3 length: 12 amino acids. Trimming stripped 3 bases from V and 7 bases from J, with 6 bases between.

The chain recombines TRBV10-3 with TRBJ2-4, with no clear D. The CDR3 loop spans 14 amino acids. The V gene's germline CDR1 is ENHRY and CDR2 SYGVKD. V was trimmed by 3 bases and J by 8 bases, leaving 14 bases between them. The CDR3, as DNA: TGTGCCATCAGTGATTTGGGAATGGTGCACATTCAGTACTTC. This encodes CAISDLGMVHIQYF.

The chain has TRBV20-1 and TRBJ2-1, with 13 bases aligning to TRBD2. The CDR3 totals 15 residues. Germline loops: CDR1 DFQATT, CDR2 SNEGSKA (reference sequence). J lost 4 bases, V lost 5 bases, and 5 bases had no gene match. The CDR3 nucleotides are TGCAGTGCTGGGACTAGCGGGGTGATATACAATGAGCAGTTCTTC. Translation: CSAGTSGVIYNEQFF.

This sequence joins TRBV4-1 and TRBJ2-1; 7 bases are a match to TRBD1. The V and J ends lost 2 bases and 4 bases, in that order; junction bases with no gene match: 8. This CDR3 is built from 16 residues. Germline lookup yields CDR1 MGHRA and CDR2 YSYEKL. This chain's CDR3 is CASSQTTGTVYNEQFF. The CDR3, as DNA: TGCGCCAGCAGCCAAACAACCGGGACAGTATACAATGAGCAGTTCTTC.

This clonotype was counted many times. This chain links TRBV7-2 with TRBJ1-1, with D hard to call. The germline V and J ends were trimmed by 2 bases and 5 bases, with 12 bases remaining between them. CDR1 and CDR2 (germline): SGHTA, FQGNSA. The length of the CDR3 is 14 residues. The CDR3 nucleotides are TGTGCCAGCAGCTTAACGACGGTAGGGACTGAAGCTTTCTTT. Amino acid sequence: CASSLTTVGTEAFF.

The rearrangement uses TRBV7-8 and TRBJ2-1; TRBD2 matches at 8 bases. The CDR3 totals 15 residues. Looked up from germline, CDR1 is SGHVS and CDR2 is FQNEAQ. After removal of 5 bases from V and 7 bases from J, the junction contained 10 bases not matched to a gene. The CDR3 bases are TGTGCCAGCAGCCCCGAGACTAGCGTTATAAATGAGCAGTTCTTC. Its protein product is CASSPETSVINEQFF.

Turning to this clonotype: A much larger clone differs by one base, so this may be a read error. The V and J genes are TRBV7-2 and TRBJ2-5; a possible D gene is TRBD2 (7 bases). Germline loops: CDR1 SGHTA, CDR2 FQGNSA. The CDR3 extends over 15 amino acids. The CDR3 region is CVSSFGGGTQETQYF. Written as DNA, the CDR3 is TGTGTCAGCAGCTTCGGCGGGGGCACCCAAGAGACCCAGTACTTC.

This clonotype showed up just a few times. The V and J genes are TRBV10-2 and TRBJ2-1; 9 bases fit TRBD2. The CDR3 spans 16 residues. The ends lost 0 bases at V and 2 bases at J; junction bases unmatched: 2. Germline CDR1 is WSHSY and CDR2 is SAAADI. CDR3: CASSESGGGAYNEQFF. CDR3 DNA: TGCGCCAGCAGTGAGTCGGGCGGGGGGGCCTACAATGAGCAGTTCTTC.

The rearrangement uses TRBV6-5 and TRBJ1-1, with D possibly TRBD1 on 6 matching bases. Deletions cut 1 base from V and 9 bases from J, with 15 bases between. The germline V gene has CDR1 MNHEY and CDR2 SVGAGI. The CDR3 is 14 residues long. The CDR3 DNA is TGTGCCAGCAGTTACTACGCAGGGGAACTGCAAGCTTTCTTT. Encoded protein: CASSYYAGELQAFF.

The chain carries TRBV5-1 and TRBJ1-6, with TRBD1 as a possible D gene (5 bases). The CDR3 is 18 residues long. The germline gives CDR1 SGHRS, CDR2 YFSETQ. Trimming stripped 2 bases from V and 8 bases from J, with 23 bases between. The CDR3 DNA reads TGCGCCAGCAGCTTAGGGGAGGAAGGAAGGTCTTGGGATTCACCCCTCCACTTT. It yields the protein CASSLGEEGRSWDSPLHF.

This chain connects TRBV12-3 or TRBV12-4 to TRBJ2-2; 10 positions agree with TRBD2. The CDR3 consists of 19 residues. Trimming took 3 bases from V and 4 from J; bases not matched to a gene: 14. The CDR3 DNA reads TGTGCCAGCAGTTTTCTGCTAGCGGGGGCGACTAATATCACCGGGGAGCTGTTTTTT. Translated, it gives CASSFLLAGATNITGELFF.

The CDR3 spells CASSKRGGLRNEQFF. DNA of the CDR3: TGTGCCAGTAGTAAGCGGGGCGGCCTGAGGAATGAGCAGTTCTTC. This chain links TRBV19 with TRBJ2-1, with 7 positions matching TRBD2. V gave up 4 bases and J gave up 7 bases; unmatched junction bases: 10. CDR3 length: 15 amino acids. Germline loops: CDR1 LNHDA, CDR2 SQIVND (reference sequence). Looking up the rest from reference TRBV19 and TRBJ2-1 gives the full variable domain: DGGITQSPKYLFRKEGQNVTLSCEQNLNHDAMYWYRQDPGQGLRLIYYSQIVNDFQKGDIAEGYSVSREKKESFPLTVTSAQKNPTAFYLCASSKRGGLRNEQFFGPGTRLTVL.

This clonotype was seen only a few times. The chain couples TRBV6-2 or TRBV6-3 to TRBJ2-2, with TRBD2 identical over 10 bases. Germline V CDR1 and CDR2: MNHEY, SVGEGT. This CDR3 has 15 amino acids. V shed 0 bases, J shed 6 bases, and the junction held 1 base outside the gene matches. CDR3 bases: TGTGCCAGCAGTTACTCGACTAGCGGGCCCGGGGAGCTGTTTTTT. It encodes CASSYSTSGPGELFF.

The chain joins TRBV4-1 to TRBJ1-1; D unclear. The CDR3 sequence is 11 residues long. Trimming shortened V by 0 bases and J by 7 bases, and 3 bases separated the two germline ends. CDR1 and CDR2 from the germline V gene are MGHRA and YSYEKL. The CDR3 nucleotides are TGCGCCAGCAGCCAAGACGTTGAAGCTTTCTTT. This codes for CASSQDVEAFF.

This clonotype has only a few counts. The chain couples TRBV10-2 to TRBJ2-1; TRBD2 matches 13 bases. The J segment lost 2 bases and the V segment lost 10 bases, leaving 2 bases of the junction unmatched. The CDR3 consists of 14 residues. Germline loops: CDR1 WSHSY, CDR2 SAAADI. This CDR3 reads CAIGLAGAYNEQFF. The CDR3 nucleotides are TGCGCCATCGGACTAGCGGGGGCCTACAATGAGCAGTTCTTC.

The rearrangement links TRBV7-6 to TRBJ1-1; D is perhaps TRBD1 (5 bases). The CDR3 covers 12 residues. Germline values: CDR1 SGHVS, CDR2 FNYEAQ. Trimming removed 5 bases at V and 7 bases at J, with 11 bases between. CDR3 residues: CASSPAGVEAFF. DNA of the CDR3: TGTGCCAGCAGCCCCGCGGGGGTTGAAGCTTTCTTT.

There are a few counts of this clonotype. This rearrangement joins TRBV6-2 or TRBV6-3 to TRBJ1-1, with TRBD1 as a possible D gene (5 bases). Trimming removed 6 bases from V and 3 bases from J, with 17 bases in between. This CDR3 is 15 amino acids long. The germline gives CDR1 MNHEY, CDR2 SVGEGT. DNA of the CDR3: TGTGCCAGCAGGATTCTTAATGGAGGGGACACTGAAGCTTTCTTT. Encoded protein: CASRILNGGDTEAFF.

Ten or more counts support this clonotype. The rearrangement links TRBV7-6 to TRBJ2-6; 11 nucleotides match TRBD2. The V gene end was trimmed by 2 bases and the J gene end by 5 bases; junction bases not matched to a gene: 5. The CDR3 is 17 residues long. The germline gives CDR1 SGHVS, CDR2 FNYEAQ. The CDR3 is CASSLIAGGPWANVLTF. Written as DNA, the CDR3 is TGTGCCAGCAGCTTAATAGCGGGGGGGCCTTGGGCCAACGTCCTGACTTTC.

CDR3 residues: CASSVGGQEGEAFF. The CDR3 nucleotides are TGTGCCAGCAGCGTAGGGGGCCAGGAGGGTGAAGCTTTCTTT. The rearrangement joins TRBV9 to TRBJ1-1, with D maybe TRBD1 (5 bases). The V gene lost 0 bases and the J gene lost 7 bases, with 13 bases spanning the gap. This CDR3 is built from 14 residues. Per the germline V gene, CDR1 is SGDLS and CDR2 is YYNGEE.